This T cell receptor beta chain was sequenced during a study of early T cells in non-severe SARS-CoV-2 infection. Study-wide context: Whole-blood bulk RNA, unsorted, was sequenced, and chains were unpaired.

This clonotype was seen at least ten times. Each cDNA molecule carried a unique molecular identifier. Each CDR3 protein is one row after TCRdb ran MiXCR on the 5' RACE reads. Found here are about 48,000 distinct CDR3 sequences, 5.6% of them singletons; the top ten hold under 6%. CDR1 KGHDR and CDR2 SFDVKD come from the germline V gene. The ends lost 2 bases at V and 5 bases at J; junction bases unmatched: 8. This CDR3 has 18 residues. This chain joins TRBV24-1 and TRBJ2-1; 13 nucleotides align to TRBD2. The sample was whole blood. The receptor comes from an adult who was a healthcare worker with PCR-confirmed SARS-CoV-2 infection or an uninfected control (not recorded which). The CDR3 DNA is TGTGCCACCAGTGATTCCGGGACTAGCGGGAAGTGGAACAATGAGCAGTTCTTC. Its translation: CATSDSGTSGKWNNEQFF.